These 15 T cell receptor beta chains were all obtained from the same sample, sequenced in a study of vaccination and CD4 T cells after COVID-19. These TCRs' antigens remain unknown. Sequence data for DNA of cultured CD4+ T cells were generated by the Oncomine TCR Beta short-read assay. One entry per CDR3 protein, called by TCRdb with MiXCR from the PCR reads. The profile shows around 18,000 distinct CDR3 sequences, over 50% of them singletons. Time point given: late sampling 161 to 241 days after vaccination in a few convalescent patients. The treatment denotes: roughly 10-day PBMC culture with coronavirus spike peptide pools or control peptides (ViraFEST assay). Sequenced material: CD4+ T cells from blood, cultured in vitro, taken about 7 months after SARS-CoV-2 vaccination. All receptors come from a human donor who had recovered from COVID-19.

This clonotype was detected only a few times. The chain has TRBV29-1 and TRBJ2-6; the D is unclear. CDR1 is SQVTM, CDR2 ANQGSEA, per germline. The CDR3 is made up of 12 amino acids. V lost 6 bases and J lost 3, with 6 bases in between. The CDR3 loop reads CSVDHGANVLTF. The CDR3 DNA reads as TGCAGCGTGGACCATGGGGCCAACGTCCTGACTTTC.

V gene TRBV6-1 combines with J gene TRBJ2-2; the match to TRBD2 covers 12 bases. Per the germline V gene, CDR1 is MNHNS and CDR2 is SASEGT. The junction had 4 bases not matched to a gene; V was cut back by 4 bases and J by 1 base. The CDR3 length is 17 residues. The CDR3 DNA reads TGTGCCAGCAGTGGACTAGCGGGGGCCCAGAACACCGGGGAGCTGTTTTTT. Encoded protein: CASSGLAGAQNTGELFF.

The chain employs TRBV19 and TRBJ2-6; TRBD1 is a possible D gene (6 bases). Trimming took 3 bases from V and 3 from J, leaving 18 bases between them. The CDR3 runs 18 residues. CDR1 is LNHDA, CDR2 SQIVND, per germline (reference sequence). CDR3 sequence (DNA): TGTGCCAGTAGTATCTTTCAGGGGACGTGGCATGGGGCCAACGTCCTGACTTTC. This codes for CASSIFQGTWHGANVLTF.

This sequence joins TRBV7-2 and TRBJ1-2; a possible D gene is TRBD1 (5 bases). The CDR3 loop spans 13 amino acids. Trimming shortened V by 3 bases and J by 4 bases, and 9 bases separated the two germline ends. Per the germline V gene, CDR1 is SGHTA and CDR2 is FQGNSA. CDR3 in DNA: TGTGCCAGCAGCTTTCAGGGACCCTATGGCTACACCTTC. Protein: CASSFQGPYGYTF.

V is TRBV6-1 and J is TRBJ1-3; TRBD1 agrees at 7 bases. This CDR3 is built from 16 residues. With V trimmed by 6 bases and J by 0 bases, 8 bases remained unmatched. Germline V gene sequence: CDR1 MNHNS, CDR2 SASEGT. CDR3 protein: CASRRGQRGSGNTIYF. The CDR3 DNA sequence: TGTGCCAGCAGGAGGGGACAGCGTGGCTCTGGAAACACCATATATTTT.

This clonotype was counted a few times. The rearrangement links TRBV7-8 to TRBJ1-1; TRBD1 aligns across 7 bases. In germline, CDR1 is SGHVS, CDR2 FQNEAQ. J was trimmed by 3 bases and V by 5 bases; bases with no gene match: 3. The CDR3 consists of 13 residues. This chain's CDR3 is CASSKTGYTEAFF. CDR3 in DNA: TGTGCCAGCAGCAAGACAGGGTACACTGAAGCTTTCTTT.

In its sample, this clonotype was seen a few times. The genes are TRBV10-3 and TRBJ2-4; 9 positions match TRBD1. Germline-derived CDR1 and CDR2 are ENHRY and SYGVKD. The CDR3 covers 15 residues. V dropped 6 bases and J dropped 1; count of bases not matched to a gene: 4. The CDR3 sequence is CAISETGGAKNIQYF. The CDR3 DNA follows: TGTGCCATCAGCGAAACAGGGGGCGCCAAAAACATTCAGTACTTC.

This clonotype was detected a few times. V is TRBV6-1 and J is TRBJ1-5; D gene uncertain. The CDR3 has 12 residues. In germline, CDR1 is MNHNS, CDR2 SASEGT. Between the trimmed V and J ends, which lost 6 bases and 1 base, there was a span of 4 bases. This CDR3 reads CASRGSNQPQHF. The DNA of the CDR3 is TGTGCCAGCAGGGGCAGCAATCAGCCCCAGCATTTT.

The chain couples TRBV5-4 to TRBJ2-7; 10 bases fit TRBD2. The CDR3 length is 16 residues. V lost 1 base, J lost 0 bases, and 4 bases stayed unmatched. Looked up from germline, CDR1 is SGHNT and CDR2 is YYREEE (reference sequence). The CDR3: CASSLWPSGSSYEQYF. As DNA, the CDR3 is TGTGCCAGCAGCTTGTGGCCTAGCGGGAGCTCCTACGAGCAGTACTTC.

The chain joins TRBV20-1 to TRBJ1-1; D gene unclear. The V gene lost 2 bases and the J gene lost 4 bases, with 8 bases spanning the gap. Germline V gene sequence: CDR1 DFQATT, CDR2 SNEGSKA (reference sequence). The CDR3 contains 12 residues. CDR3 DNA: TGCAGTGCTAGAAGGGATATCACTGAAGCTTTCTTT. The encoded protein is CSARRDITEAFF.

The chain employs TRBV28 and TRBJ2-5; D uncertain. V lost 5 bases, J lost 4 bases, and 8 bases lay in between. CDR1 MDHEN and CDR2 SYDVKM come from the germline V gene. The CDR3 loop spans 12 amino acids. This CDR3 is CASSVSLETQYF. CDR3 DNA: TGTGCCAGCAGTGTTTCACTAGAGACCCAGTACTTC.

The table lists this clonotype with a few counts. The chain has TRBV6-1 and TRBJ2-5; weak D call: TRBD1 (6 bases). V lost 4 bases and J lost 1, with 10 bases in between. In germline, CDR1 is MNHNS, CDR2 SASEGT. The CDR3 covers 14 residues. DNA for the CDR3: TGTGCCAGCAGTGTAGGGGGAGCCCAAGAGACCCAGTACTTC. It translates to CASSVGGAQETQYF.

This sequence joins TRBV19 and TRBJ2-3, with 7 bases that match TRBD2. J lost 6 bases, V lost 3 bases, and 6 bases had no gene match. Germline CDR1 is LNHDA and CDR2 is SQIVND (reference sequence). The CDR3 loop spans 14 amino acids. Here the CDR3 DNA reads TGTGCCAGTAGTATCTCAGCGGGACGCGATACGCAGTATTTT. This sequence encodes CASSISAGRDTQYF.

The table lists this clonotype with a few counts. J is TRBJ1-5 and V is TRBV20-1; D possibly corresponds to TRBD1 (5 bases). In germline, CDR1 is DFQATT, CDR2 SNEGSKA (reference sequence). This CDR3 has 12 amino acids. The ends were cut back, 6 bases at V and 6 bases at J, with 12 bases in the middle. The chain's CDR3 is CSARGRFQPQHF. Written as DNA, the CDR3 is TGCAGTGCGAGGGGAAGGTTTCAGCCCCAGCATTTT.

The rearrangement joins TRBV27 to TRBJ2-3; 7 nucleotides agree with TRBD1. From germline, CDR1 is MNHEY and CDR2 SMNVEV (reference sequence). The junction had 0 bases not matched to a gene; V was cut back by 3 bases and J by 0 bases. There are 14 residues in the CDR3. The CDR3 loop reads CASSFRGSTDTQYF. CDR3 sequence (DNA): TGTGCCAGCAGTTTCAGGGGGAGCACAGATACGCAGTATTTT.